Below, 28 T cell receptor beta chains from the same sample are listed, as sequenced in a study of regulatory T cells in long-lasting Graves disease. Noted time point: newly diagnosed GD, antithyroid drugs for less than 3 months. After RNA was extracted from PBMCs, the TCR library was made from it. Assembly of TCR beta libraries relied on iRepertoire HTBI primers together with Arm-PCR of CDR3 regions. Using its own MiXCR run on the multiplex PCR reads, TCRdb lists one record per CDR3 protein. The sample lists around 480,000 distinct CDR3 sequences; 15% to 20% were seen once. This sample also appeared in a second study, on T cells in Graves' hyperthyroidism and ophthalmopathy.

The material was peripheral blood mononuclear cells (PBMCs), obtained at new diagnosis, from a patient treated with antithyroid drugs. The receptors here all came from a man aged 40-55 years with Graves disease.

V gene TRBV6-5 combines with J gene TRBJ2-3; 12 bases fit TRBD2. CDR3 size: 17 residues. Germline assignment: CDR1 MNHEY and CDR2 SVGAGI. The trim removed 0 bases at V and 4 bases at J, leaving 5 bases unmatched. Here the CDR3 DNA reads TGTGCCAGCAGTTACTCGGCTAGCGGGAGGGCCCCAGATACGCAGTATTTT. Its translation: CASSYSASGRAPDTQYF.

This clonotype was picked up many times. The gene calls are TRBV27 and TRBJ2-5; D uncertain. Trimming removed 0 bases at V and 5 bases at J, with 16 bases between. This CDR3 is built from 16 residues. Germline CDR1 is MNHEY and CDR2 is SMNVEV (reference sequence). CDR3: CASSLSIGLPRETQYF. The DNA for the CDR3 is TGTGCCAGCAGTTTATCGATTGGTCTCCCTAGGGAGACCCAGTACTTC.

The sample holds a few counts of this clonotype. The chain links TRBV27 to TRBJ1-2; TRBD1 aligns across 9 bases. V gave up 7 bases and J gave up 4 bases; unmatched junction bases: 16. The CDR3 runs 17 residues. Germline assignment: CDR1 MNHEY and CDR2 SMNVEV (reference sequence). The chain's CDR3 is CASTPRDRVHMSYGYTF. CDR3 coding DNA: TGTGCCAGCACTCCCCGGGACAGGGTCCATATGAGCTATGGCTACACCTTC.

The gene calls are TRBV5-4 and TRBJ2-5; 10 positions agree with TRBD2. The CDR3 sequence is 15 residues long. Germline V gives CDR1 SGHNT, CDR2 YYREEE (reference sequence). The V and J ends lost 6 bases and 2 bases, in that order; junction bases with no gene match: 7. This CDR3 is CASNRRTSGQETQYF. The CDR3 DNA is TGTGCCAGCAACCGACGGACTAGCGGACAAGAGACCCAGTACTTC.

This clonotype has a handful of counts. The rearrangement joins TRBV9 to TRBJ2-1, with 10 bases that match TRBD2. Looked up from germline, CDR1 is SGDLS and CDR2 is YYNGEE. The V and J ends lost 4 bases and 7 bases, in that order; junction bases with no gene match: 11. This CDR3 region has 16 residues. The CDR3 DNA is TGTGCCAGCAGCTTTCGTAGTAGCGGGAGGATTAATGAGCAGTTCTTC. This sequence encodes CASSFRSSGRINEQFF.

The sample holds a few counts of this clonotype. The chain is built from TRBV27 and TRBJ2-7, with TRBD1 matching 12 bases. This CDR3 region has 18 residues. J gave up 2 bases and V 6 bases, and 14 bases lay outside the gene matches. CDR1 is MNHEY and CDR2 is SMNVEV in the germline V gene (reference sequence). CDR3 sequence (DNA): TGTGCCAGCAGAAAGATTCTCCGGGACAGGGGGCTTGCCTACGAGCAGTACTTC. The encoded protein is CASRKILRDRGLAYEQYF.

The gene calls are TRBV30 and TRBJ1-6; tentative D call: TRBD1 (5 bases). The length of the CDR3 is 14 residues. Trimming shortened V by 0 bases and J by 7 bases, and 10 bases separated the two germline ends. Germline CDR1 GTSNPN, CDR2 SVGIG (reference sequence). CDR3 amino acids: CAWSVIGVNSPLHF. The DNA for the CDR3 is TGTGCCTGGAGTGTAATAGGGGTCAATTCACCCCTCCACTTT.

This clonotype was recorded many times. V and J are TRBV27 and TRBJ2-3, with D maybe TRBD2 (6 bases). CDR3 length: 15 residues. Germline CDR1 and CDR2: MNHEY and SMNVEV (reference sequence). Trimming took off 3 bases at V and 3 bases at J, with 13 bases between the two ends. CDR3 loop: CASSFSRAGTDTQYF. The DNA for the CDR3 is TGTGCCAGCAGTTTTTCAAGGGCGGGGACAGATACGCAGTATTTT.

The sample holds many counts of this clonotype. The chain couples TRBV6-1 to TRBJ2-1; 10 bases align to TRBD2. Losses at the gene ends were 4 bases for V and 8 bases for J; bases not matched to a gene: 11. The CDR3 loop spans 16 amino acids. Germline values: CDR1 MNHNS, CDR2 SASEGT. CDR3 nucleotides: TGTGCCAGCAGTGCCTCCTCTAGCGGGAGTAGCTATGAGCAGTTCTTC. Encoded protein: CASSASSSGSSYEQFF.

Turning to this clonotype: With only one base between it and a far larger clone, this is likely a read error. The conserved phenylalanine or tryptophan normally closing the CDR3 is absent here, so this likely arose from a read error. V and J are TRBV2 and TRBJ2-5; 7 positions agree with TRBD2. The DNA end is a closer match to TRBJ2-1, so the J assignment may be wrong. The CDR3 extends over 14 amino acids. Germline lookup yields CDR1 SNHLY and CDR2 FYNNEI. The CDR3 here is CASTGGGEYNEQFS. For the CDR3, the DNA is TGTGCCAGCACCGGGGGAGGGGAATACAATGAGCAGTTCTCC.

This clonotype was observed at least ten times. V gene TRBV15 combines with J gene TRBJ2-2, with D possibly called TRBD1 or TRBD2 (5 bases each). CDR1 and CDR2 from the germline V gene are LNHNV and YYDKDF (reference sequence). The CDR3 totals 15 residues. V lost 1 base and J lost 4, with 10 bases in between. DNA of the CDR3: TGTGCCACCAGCAGAGGGGGGACGGGCACCGGGGAGCTGTTTTTT. Translated, it gives CATSRGGTGTGELFF.

This clonotype has a count of ten or more. The rearrangement links TRBV28 to TRBJ2-7; TRBD2 aligns across 7 bases. Looked up from germline, CDR1 is MDHEN and CDR2 is SYDVKM. The CDR3 has 15 residues. The V gene end was trimmed by 5 bases and the J gene end by 2 bases; junction bases not matched to a gene: 9. CDR3 sequence (DNA): TGTGCCAGCAGTCTCTCTAGCGGTTCCACCTACGAGCAGTACTTC. Encoded protein: CASSLSSGSTYEQYF.

This clonotype was seen a few times. The chain is built from TRBV5-1 and TRBJ1-4; a weak D match, TRBD1 (6 bases). CDR1 and CDR2 (germline): SGHRS, YFSETQ. V gave up 2 bases and J gave up 0 bases, with 11 bases separating them. The CDR3 consists of 16 residues. In DNA, the CDR3 is TGCGCCAGCAGCTTTACAGGGCCTGCAACTAATGAAAAACTGTTTTTT. Protein sequence: CASSFTGPATNEKLFF. Full variable domain (remainder filled in from reference TRBV5-1 and TRBJ1-4): KAGVTQTPRYLIKTRGQQVTLSCSPISGHRSVSWYQQTPGQGLQFLFEYFSETQRNKGNFPGRFSGRQFSNSRSEMNVSTLELGDSALYLCASSFTGPATNEKLFFGSGTQLSVL.

This clonotype was picked up many times. This rearrangement joins TRBV5-1 to TRBJ2-4; possibly TRBD1 for D (6 bases). Germline loops: CDR1 SGHRS, CDR2 YFSETQ. This CDR3 spans 14 amino acids. Trimming took 5 bases from V and 4 from J, leaving 13 bases between them. DNA of the CDR3: TGCGCCAGCAGTTATGGAACAGGGAAAAACATTCAGTACTTC. It is translated as CASSYGTGKNIQYF.

Worth noting for this clonotype: A read error may explain this, as a much larger clone is one base away. V and J are TRBV6-1 and TRBJ1-1; unclear D gene. CDR1 and CDR2 (germline): MNHNS, SASEGT. The CDR3 consists of 13 residues. Deletions cut 8 bases from V and 6 bases from J, with 16 bases between. The CDR3 sequence is CASFKKGRAEAFF. CDR3 nucleotides: TGTGCCAGCTTTAAGAAGGGTCGCGCTGAAGCTTTCTTT.

As regards this clonotype: A much larger clone sits a single nucleotide away, making a read error possible. The CDR3 region is CASSADIYEQYF. CDR3 nucleotide sequence: TGTGCCAGCAGCGCCGACATCTACGAGCAGTACTTC. The V gene is TRBV2, the J gene TRBJ2-7, with D uncertain. Per the germline V gene, CDR1 is SNHLY and CDR2 is FYNNEI. The CDR3 length is 12 residues. Trimming removed 6 bases from V and 3 bases from J, with 9 bases in between.

On this clonotype itself: This sequence may be a read error, since a much larger clone differs from it by one base. In nucleotides, the CDR3 is TGTGCCAGCAGTGAATCTCCACTAAGCTCCACTGTAGCTTTCTTT. This gives the protein CASSESPLSSTVAFF. This chain connects TRBV2 to TRBJ1-1, with D unresolved. The germline V gene encodes CDR1 SNHLY and CDR2 FYNNEI. This CDR3 contains 15 residues.

The chain employs TRBV28 and TRBJ2-1; TRBD2 aligns across 16 bases. The length of the CDR3 is 21 residues. The junction had 14 bases not matched to a gene; V was cut back by 6 bases and J by 0 bases. Germline lookup yields CDR1 MDHEN and CDR2 SYDVKM. This CDR3 reads CASSPTGFGTSGRASYNEQFF. CDR3 in DNA: TGTGCCAGCAGCCCGACAGGGTTCGGGACTAGCGGGAGGGCCTCCTACAATGAGCAGTTCTTC.

The chain uses TRBV6-5 and TRBJ1-1; no reliable D call. The CDR3 contains 15 residues. CDR1 is MNHEY, CDR2 SVGAGI, per germline. V was shortened by 4 bases and J by 3 bases, with 15 bases between the two germline ends. CDR3 sequence reads: CASSSLGNQDTEAFF. The CDR3 region has the DNA TGTGCCAGCAGTTCCCTCGGGAATCAGGACACTGAAGCTTTCTTT.

This clonotype was seen ten or more times. The chain links TRBV28 to TRBJ2-7; D may be TRBD1 (5 bases). V was trimmed by 6 bases and J by 3 bases, leaving 12 bases between them. The CDR3 is 13 amino acids. The germline V gene encodes CDR1 MDHEN and CDR2 SYDVKM. The CDR3 spells CASRINQGYEQYF. The CDR3 DNA reads TGTGCCAGCAGAATAAACCAGGGCTACGAGCAGTACTTC. The full variable domain, in which reference TRBV28 and TRBJ2-7 provide the parts outside the CDR3, is DVKVTQSSRYLVKRTGEKVFLECVQDMDHENMFWYRQDPGLGLRLIYFSYDVKMKEKGDIPEGYSVSREKKERFSLILESASTNQTSMYLCASRINQGYEQYFGPGTRLTVT.

The chain employs TRBV6-1 and TRBJ2-1; 13 bases are a match to TRBD2. This CDR3 has 15 amino acids. The J segment lost 13 bases and the V segment lost 7 bases, leaving 13 bases of the junction unmatched. Germline V gives CDR1 MNHNS, CDR2 SASEGT. The DNA of the CDR3 is TGTGCCAGCACTCCAGGGACTAGCGGGATGGGGGGACAGTTCTTC. Translated: CASTPGTSGMGGQFF.

This chain connects TRBV27 to TRBJ1-4; D gene uncertain. Trimming left V 5 bases short and J 6 bases short, with 16 bases between. Per germline, CDR1 MNHEY and CDR2 SMNVEV (reference sequence). The CDR3 sequence is 15 residues long. The CDR3 bases are TGTGCCAGCAGTCCCCGACGGAGTGGGGATGAAAAACTGTTTTTT. Protein sequence: CASSPRRSGDEKLFF.

This clonotype was counted many times. V and J are TRBV18 and TRBJ2-1; TRBD2 agrees at 8 bases. Trimming took 2 bases from V and 7 from J; bases not matched to a gene: 4. Germline lookup yields CDR1 KGHSH and CDR2 LQKENI. The CDR3 spans 14 residues. CDR3 nucleotide sequence: TGTGCCAGCTCACCAATCGGACTAGCTAATGAGCAGTTCTTC. Protein: CASSPIGLANEQFF.

This clonotype was observed at least ten times. V is TRBV5-1 and J is TRBJ2-3; 13 bases are shared with TRBD2. Germline trimming cut 2 bases from V and 4 bases from J; bases unmatched to any gene: 7. Germline CDR1 is SGHRS and CDR2 is YFSETQ. The CDR3 loop spans 17 amino acids. CDR3 sequence (DNA): TGCGCCAGCAGCTTCAGACTAGCGGGAGGTCACGCAGATACGCAGTATTTT. Translating gives CASSFRLAGGHADTQYF.

The chain uses TRBV6-2 or TRBV6-3 and TRBJ1-4; 9 bases agree with TRBD1. CDR1 MNHEY and CDR2 SVGEGT come from the germline V gene. There are 15 residues in the CDR3. V was pared by 2 bases and J by 6 bases, with 4 bases of the junction left unmatched. As DNA, the CDR3 is TGTGCCAGCAGTTACCCTGGACAGGGGTATGAAAAACTGTTTTTT. It is translated as CASSYPGQGYEKLFF.

This clonotype came up many times. The rearrangement joins TRBV28 to TRBJ1-2, with D unresolved. V gave up 6 bases and J gave up 3 bases, with 11 bases separating them. Germline V gives CDR1 MDHEN, CDR2 SYDVKM. The CDR3 length is 13 residues. CDR3 sequence reads: CASSLASYYGYTF. Written as DNA, the CDR3 is TGTGCCAGCAGCTTGGCTTCTTACTATGGCTACACCTTC.

At least ten counts were recorded for this clonotype. The chain employs TRBV11-3 and TRBJ2-7; 7 bases line up with TRBD1. From germline, CDR1 is SGHNT and CDR2 YENEEA. V lost 5 bases and J lost 2; bases outside the gene matches: 6. The CDR3 has 14 amino acids. The CDR3 DNA reads as TGTGCCAGCAGCCCCACAGGGGTAACCTACGAGCAGTACTTC. Protein sequence: CASSPTGVTYEQYF.

Many counts were recorded for this clonotype. The rearrangement joins TRBV2 to TRBJ2-3; 7 bases map to TRBD2. The germline gives CDR1 SNHLY, CDR2 FYNNEI. Trimming took 5 bases from V and 3 from J; bases not matched to a gene: 11. The CDR3 sequence is 16 residues long. The CDR3 sequence is CASSSGLEVITDTQYF. The CDR3 region has the DNA TGTGCCAGCAGTTCCGGACTAGAGGTTATAACAGATACGCAGTATTTT.